This TCR beta chain was identified in a study of T cells expressing NK-cell markers. Study overall: The authors derived TCR beta repertoires from sorted CD3+CD56+NKG2C+, CD3+CD56+NKG2C- and CD3+CD56-NKG2C+ T cells. One of eight sequenced donors was HCMV-seronegative; the other seven were seropositive.

The CDR3 extends over 16 amino acids. Per germline, CDR1 MNHEY and CDR2 SVGAGI. One entry per CDR3 protein, without DNA, is what TCRdb gives after re-calling the 5' RACE reads. This table lists 150,000 to 180,000 distinct CDR3 sequences. The V call is TRBV6-5, the J call TRBJ2-3; TCRdb returns TRBD2, unconfirmable since there is no DNA. Sample: blood T cells: a sorted CD56 or NKG2C T cell subset, CD4+ or CD8+ T cells, or bulk PBMC T cells (not recorded which). This sequence originates from a woman aged 45-65 years in good health. The CDR3 is CASSYGTSGRTDTQYF.